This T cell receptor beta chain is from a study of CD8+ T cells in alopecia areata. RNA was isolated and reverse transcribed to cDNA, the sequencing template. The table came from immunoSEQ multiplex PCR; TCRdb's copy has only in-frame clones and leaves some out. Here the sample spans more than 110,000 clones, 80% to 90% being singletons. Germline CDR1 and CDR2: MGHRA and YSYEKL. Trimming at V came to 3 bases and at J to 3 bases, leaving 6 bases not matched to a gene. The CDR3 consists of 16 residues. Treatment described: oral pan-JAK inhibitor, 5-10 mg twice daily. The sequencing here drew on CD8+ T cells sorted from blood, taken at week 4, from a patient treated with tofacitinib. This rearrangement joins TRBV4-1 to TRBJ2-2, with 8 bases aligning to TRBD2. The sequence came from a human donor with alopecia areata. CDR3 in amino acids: CASSHSAGEDTGELFF. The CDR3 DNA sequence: TGCGCCAGCAGCCACTCAGCGGGGGAGGACACCGGGGAGCTGTTTTTT.